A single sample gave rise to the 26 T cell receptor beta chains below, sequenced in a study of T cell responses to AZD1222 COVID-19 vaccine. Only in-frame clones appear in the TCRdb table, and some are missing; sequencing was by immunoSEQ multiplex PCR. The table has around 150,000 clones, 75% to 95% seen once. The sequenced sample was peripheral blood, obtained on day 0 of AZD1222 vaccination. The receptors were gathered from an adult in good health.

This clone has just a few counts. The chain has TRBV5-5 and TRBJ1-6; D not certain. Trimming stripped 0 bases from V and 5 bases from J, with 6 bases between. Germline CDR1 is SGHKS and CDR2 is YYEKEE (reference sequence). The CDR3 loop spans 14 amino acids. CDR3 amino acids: CASSLAPDNSPLHF. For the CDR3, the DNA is TGTGCCAGCAGCTTGGCTCCGGATAATTCACCCCTCCACTTT.

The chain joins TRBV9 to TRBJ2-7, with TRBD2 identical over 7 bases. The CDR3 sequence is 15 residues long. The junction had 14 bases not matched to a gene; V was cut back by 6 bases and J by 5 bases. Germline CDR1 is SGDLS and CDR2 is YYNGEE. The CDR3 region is CASTRGGGPVDEQYF. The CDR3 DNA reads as TGTGCCAGCACCCGTGGGGGAGGGCCCGTAGACGAGCAGTACTTC.

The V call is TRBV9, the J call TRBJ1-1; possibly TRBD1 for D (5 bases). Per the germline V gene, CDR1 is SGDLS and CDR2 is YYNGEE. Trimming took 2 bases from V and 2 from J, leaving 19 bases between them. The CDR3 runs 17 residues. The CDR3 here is CASSVPLLGPINTEAFF. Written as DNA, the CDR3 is TGTGCCAGCAGCGTCCCTCTTTTGGGGCCCATTAACACTGAAGCTTTCTTT. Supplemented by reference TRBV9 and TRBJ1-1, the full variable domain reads DSGVTQTPKHLITATGQRVTLRCSPRSGDLSVYWYQQSLDQGLQFLIQYYNGEERAKGNILERFSAQQFPDLHSELNLSSLELGDSALYFCASSVPLLGPINTEAFFGQGTRLTVV.

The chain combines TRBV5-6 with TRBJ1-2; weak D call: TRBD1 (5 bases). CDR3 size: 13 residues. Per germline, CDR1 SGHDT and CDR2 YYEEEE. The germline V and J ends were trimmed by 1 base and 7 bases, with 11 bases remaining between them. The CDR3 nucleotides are TGTGCCAGCAGCTTGTCGACAGTGACTGGCTACACCTTC. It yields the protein CASSLSTVTGYTF.

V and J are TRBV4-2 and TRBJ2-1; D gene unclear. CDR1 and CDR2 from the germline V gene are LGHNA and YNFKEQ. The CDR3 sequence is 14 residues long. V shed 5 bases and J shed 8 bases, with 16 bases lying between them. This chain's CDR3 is CASSGLELSDEQFF. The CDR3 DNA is TGTGCCAGCAGCGGCCTCGAATTATCCGATGAGCAGTTCTTC.

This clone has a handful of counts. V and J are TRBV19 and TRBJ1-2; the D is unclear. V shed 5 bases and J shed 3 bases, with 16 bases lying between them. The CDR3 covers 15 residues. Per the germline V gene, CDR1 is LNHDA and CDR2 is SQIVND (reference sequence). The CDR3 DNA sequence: TGTGCCAGTAGTTCTAACCGGGTGTTGGACTATGGCTACACCTTC. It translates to CASSSNRVLDYGYTF.

In DNA, the CDR3 is TGTGCCTGGAGCATCACAGATACGCAGTATTTT. This sequence encodes CAWSITDTQYF. The gene calls are TRBV30 and TRBJ2-3, with unresolved D. Germline assignment: CDR1 GTSNPN and CDR2 SVGIG (reference sequence). Trimming took 3 bases from V and 2 from J, leaving 3 bases between them. The CDR3 covers 11 residues.

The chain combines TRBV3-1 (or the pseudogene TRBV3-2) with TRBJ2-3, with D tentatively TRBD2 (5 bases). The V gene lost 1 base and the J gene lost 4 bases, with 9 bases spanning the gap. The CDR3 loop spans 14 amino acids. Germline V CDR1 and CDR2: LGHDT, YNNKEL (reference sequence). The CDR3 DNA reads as TGTGCCAGCAGCCAAGGAGGGTGGGCAGATACGCAGTATTTT. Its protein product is CASSQGGWADTQYF.

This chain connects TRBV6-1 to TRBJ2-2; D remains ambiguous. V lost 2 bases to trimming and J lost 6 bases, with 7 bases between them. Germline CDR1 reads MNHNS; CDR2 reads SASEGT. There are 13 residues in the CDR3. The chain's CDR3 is CASSEYYSGELFF. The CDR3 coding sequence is TGTGCCAGCAGTGAATACTACTCCGGGGAGCTGTTTTTT.

The CDR3 bases are TGTGCCAGCAGTTTAACTGGAAACACCATATATTTT. Translated, it gives CASSLTGNTIYF. The genes are TRBV12-3 or TRBV12-4 and TRBJ1-3; no definite D call. The CDR3 length is 12 residues. The V end lost 2 bases, the J end lost 2 bases, and 1 base lay between the germline ends.

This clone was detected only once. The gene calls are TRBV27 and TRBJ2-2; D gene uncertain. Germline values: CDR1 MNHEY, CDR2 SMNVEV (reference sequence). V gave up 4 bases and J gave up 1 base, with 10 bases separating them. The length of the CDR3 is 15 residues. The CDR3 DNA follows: TGTGCCAGCAGTTCCCGAGCCTTGAACACCGGGGAGCTGTTTTTT. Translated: CASSSRALNTGELFF.

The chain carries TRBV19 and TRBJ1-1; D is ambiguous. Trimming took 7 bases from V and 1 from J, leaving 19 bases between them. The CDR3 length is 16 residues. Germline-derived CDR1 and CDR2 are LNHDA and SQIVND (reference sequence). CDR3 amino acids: CASKRIRAVENTEAFF. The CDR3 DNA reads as TGTGCCAGTAAAAGGATAAGGGCAGTAGAGAACACTGAAGCTTTCTTT.

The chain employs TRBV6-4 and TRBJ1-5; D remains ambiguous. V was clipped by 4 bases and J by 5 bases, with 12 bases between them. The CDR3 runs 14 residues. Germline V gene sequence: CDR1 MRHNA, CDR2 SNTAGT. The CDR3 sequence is CASSVEVQDQPQHF. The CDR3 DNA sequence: TGTGCCAGCAGTGTGGAGGTTCAGGATCAGCCCCAGCATTTT.

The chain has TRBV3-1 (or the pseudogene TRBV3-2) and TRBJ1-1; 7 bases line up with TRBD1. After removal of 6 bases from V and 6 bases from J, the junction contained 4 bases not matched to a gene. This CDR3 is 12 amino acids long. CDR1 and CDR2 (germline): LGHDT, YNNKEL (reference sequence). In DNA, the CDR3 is TGTGCCAGCAGTGGGCAGGGGGCTGAAGCTTTCTTT. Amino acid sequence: CASSGQGAEAFF.

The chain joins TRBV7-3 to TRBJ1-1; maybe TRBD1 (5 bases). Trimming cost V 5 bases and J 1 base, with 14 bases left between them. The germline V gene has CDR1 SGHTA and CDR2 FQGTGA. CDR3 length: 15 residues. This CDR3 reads CASSPRRRANTEAFF. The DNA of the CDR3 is TGTGCCAGCAGCCCCCGTCGCAGGGCGAACACTGAAGCTTTCTTT.

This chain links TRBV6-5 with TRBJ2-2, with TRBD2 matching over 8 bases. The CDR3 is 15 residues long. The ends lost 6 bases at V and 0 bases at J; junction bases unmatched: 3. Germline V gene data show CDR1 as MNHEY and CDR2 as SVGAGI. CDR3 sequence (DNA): TGTGCCAGCAGACTAGCGGTAGCGAACACCGGGGAGCTGTTTTTT. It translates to CASRLAVANTGELFF.

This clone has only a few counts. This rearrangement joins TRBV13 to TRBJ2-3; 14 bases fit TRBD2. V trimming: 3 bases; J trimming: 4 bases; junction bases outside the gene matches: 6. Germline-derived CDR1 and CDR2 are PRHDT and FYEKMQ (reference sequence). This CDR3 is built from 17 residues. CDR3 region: CASSFGTSGGQADTQYF. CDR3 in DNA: TGTGCCAGCAGCTTCGGGACTAGCGGGGGCCAGGCAGATACGCAGTATTTT.

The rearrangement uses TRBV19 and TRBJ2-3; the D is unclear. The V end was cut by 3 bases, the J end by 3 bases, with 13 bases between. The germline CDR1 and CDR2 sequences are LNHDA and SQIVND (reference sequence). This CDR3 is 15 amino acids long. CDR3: CASSIVMSGTDTQYF. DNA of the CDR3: TGTGCCAGTAGTATTGTCATGTCGGGTACAGATACGCAGTATTTT.

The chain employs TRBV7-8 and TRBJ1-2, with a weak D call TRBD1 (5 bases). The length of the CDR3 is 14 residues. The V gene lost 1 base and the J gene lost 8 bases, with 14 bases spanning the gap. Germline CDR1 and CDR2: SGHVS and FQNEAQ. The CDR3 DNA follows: TGTGCCAGCAGCTTAGTAGTATCAGGGAACGGCTACACCTTC. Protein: CASSLVVSGNGYTF.

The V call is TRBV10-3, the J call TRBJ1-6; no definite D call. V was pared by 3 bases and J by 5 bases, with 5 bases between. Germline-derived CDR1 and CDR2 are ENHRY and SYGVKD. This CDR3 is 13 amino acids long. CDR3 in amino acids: CAISDRNNSPLHF. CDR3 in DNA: TGTGCCATCAGTGATCGTAATAATTCACCCCTCCACTTT.

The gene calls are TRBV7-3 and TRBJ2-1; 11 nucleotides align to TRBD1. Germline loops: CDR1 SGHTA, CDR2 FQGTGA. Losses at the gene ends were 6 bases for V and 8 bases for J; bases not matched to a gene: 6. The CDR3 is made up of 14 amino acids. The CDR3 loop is CASSGQGASDEQFF. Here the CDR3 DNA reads TGTGCCAGCAGTGGACAGGGGGCTTCGGATGAGCAGTTCTTC. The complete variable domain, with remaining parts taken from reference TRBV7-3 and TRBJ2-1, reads GAGVSQTPSNKVTEKGKYVELRCDPISGHTALYWYRQSLGQGPEFLIYFQGTGAADDSGLPNDRFFAVRPEGSVSTLKIQRTERGDSAVYLCASSGQGASDEQFFGPGTRLTVL.

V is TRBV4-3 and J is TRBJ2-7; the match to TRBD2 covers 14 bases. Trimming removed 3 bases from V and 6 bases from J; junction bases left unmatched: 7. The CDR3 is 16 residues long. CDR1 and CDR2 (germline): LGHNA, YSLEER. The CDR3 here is CASSQGTSGRIFEQYF. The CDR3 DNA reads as TGCGCCAGCAGCCAGGGGACTAGCGGGAGAATCTTCGAGCAGTACTTC.

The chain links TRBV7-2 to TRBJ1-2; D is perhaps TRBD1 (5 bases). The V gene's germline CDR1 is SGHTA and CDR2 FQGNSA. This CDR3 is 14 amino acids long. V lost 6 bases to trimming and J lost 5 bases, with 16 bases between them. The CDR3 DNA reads TGTGCCAGCAGGCGACCCGGGACGGATTATGGCTACACCTTC. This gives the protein CASRRPGTDYGYTF.

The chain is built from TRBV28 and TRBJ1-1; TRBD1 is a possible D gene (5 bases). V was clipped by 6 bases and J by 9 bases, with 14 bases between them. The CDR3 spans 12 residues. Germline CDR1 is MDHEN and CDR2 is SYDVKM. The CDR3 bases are TGTGCCAGCAGATTCGGGACGGAACAAGCTTTCTTT. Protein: CASRFGTEQAFF.

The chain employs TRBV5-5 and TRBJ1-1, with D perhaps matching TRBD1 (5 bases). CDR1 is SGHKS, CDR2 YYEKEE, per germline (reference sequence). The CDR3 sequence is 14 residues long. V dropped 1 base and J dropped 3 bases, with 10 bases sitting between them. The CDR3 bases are TGTGCCAGCAGCTTGCGGGGCGGGGACACTGAAGCTTTCTTT. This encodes CASSLRGGDTEAFF. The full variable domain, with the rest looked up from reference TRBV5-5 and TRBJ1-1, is DAGVTQSPTHLIKTRGQQVTLRCSPISGHKSVSWYQQVLGQGPQFIFQYYEKEERGRGNFPDRFSARQFPNYSSELNVNALLLGDSALYLCASSLRGGDTEAFFGQGTRLTVV.

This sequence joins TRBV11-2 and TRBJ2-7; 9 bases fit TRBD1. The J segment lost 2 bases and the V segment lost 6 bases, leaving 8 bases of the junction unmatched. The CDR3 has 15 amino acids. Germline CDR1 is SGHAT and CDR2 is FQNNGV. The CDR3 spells CASRHPGQGPYEQYF. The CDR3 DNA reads TGTGCCAGCAGGCATCCGGGACAGGGACCCTACGAGCAGTACTTC.